These 26 T cell receptor beta chains were sequenced from one sample in a study of T-cell memory formation after mild COVID-19. TCRdb itself ran the 5' RACE reads through MiXCR, one entry per CDR3 protein. The sample gives approximately 44,000 distinct CDR3 sequences, about 7.3% of which show up once; approximately 1.5% is in the top ten. The sequenced sample was PBMCs or a T cell subset sorted from them (not recorded which). These receptors were obtained from a man aged 18-30 years who had mild COVID-19 (a few samples of this study predate the infection). Cell type and time point are not known.

This clonotype came up a few times. V gene TRBV10-3 combines with J gene TRBJ1-4, with TRBD1 matching 8 bases. This CDR3 region has 15 residues. Trimming removed 2 bases from V and 3 bases from J; junction bases left unmatched: 2. Germline V gives CDR1 ENHRY, CDR2 SYGVKD. CDR3 DNA sequence: TGTGCCATCAGTGAGCAGGGGGCATCTAATGAAAAACTGTTTTTT. Protein: CAISEQGASNEKLFF.

This clonotype rates as medium-sized. The V call is TRBV7-9, the J call TRBJ2-5; TRBD2 aligns across 7 bases. Germline V CDR1 and CDR2: SEHNR, FQNEAQ (reference sequence). This CDR3 is 14 amino acids long. V lost 3 bases to trimming and J lost 2 bases; unmatched junction nucleotides: 3. The CDR3 coding sequence is TGTGCCAGCAGCTTCGGCGGGGGACAAGAGACCCAGTACTTC. Amino acid sequence: CASSFGGGQETQYF.

This clonotype occurred many times. The gene calls are TRBV12-3 or TRBV12-4 and TRBJ2-3, with no clear D. The CDR3 spans 10 residues. Trimming took 8 bases from V and 7 from J, leaving 7 bases between them. CDR3 in amino acids: CASRLNTQYF. CDR3 coding DNA: TGTGCCAGCCGCTTGAATACGCAGTATTTT.

This clonotype was seen only a few times. CDR3 coding DNA: TGTGCCAGCAGCCTCCTGATGAACACTGAAGCTTTCTTT. It codes for CASSLLMNTEAFF. The V call is TRBV7-8, the J call TRBJ1-1; D gene ambiguous. V lost 5 bases and J lost 0, with 7 bases in between. CDR1 SGHVS and CDR2 FQNEAQ come from the germline V gene. The CDR3 covers 13 residues.

The rearrangement uses TRBV7-9 and TRBJ2-3; weak D call: TRBD2 (5 bases). This CDR3 comprises 15 residues. The germline V and J ends were trimmed by 3 bases and 0 bases, with 10 bases remaining between them. Germline CDR1 is SEHNR and CDR2 is FQNEAQ (reference sequence). The CDR3: CASSFGEGSTDTQYF. DNA for the CDR3: TGTGCCAGCAGCTTCGGGGAAGGAAGCACAGATACGCAGTATTTT.

The chain couples TRBV5-4 to TRBJ2-3, with D perhaps matching TRBD1 (6 bases). Trimming removed 4 bases at V and 2 bases at J, with 11 bases between. Germline V gene data show CDR1 as SGHNT and CDR2 as YYREEE (reference sequence). This CDR3 is 14 amino acids long. The CDR3 DNA is TGTGCCAGCAGCCCCGACAGGTTCACAGATACGCAGTATTTT. Amino acids: CASSPDRFTDTQYF.

This clonotype was found many times. The rearrangement joins TRBV7-9 to TRBJ2-5; no firm D call. The CDR3 extends over 15 amino acids. The germline CDR1 and CDR2 sequences are SEHNR and FQNEAQ (reference sequence). V lost 5 bases and J lost 7, with 20 bases in between. In nucleotides, the CDR3 is TGTGCCAGCAGCCCCCCCTGGCCCCCGGTGGGGACCCAGTACTTC. It specifies CASSPPWPPVGTQYF.

V gene TRBV4-3 combines with J gene TRBJ2-1; D remains unclear. CDR1 and CDR2 from the germline V gene are LGHNA and YSLEER. V was cut by 0 bases and J by 0 bases, with 9 bases left in between. The CDR3 runs to 16 residues. CDR3 amino acids: CASSQEPRNSYNEQFF. The CDR3 DNA reads as TGCGCCAGCAGCCAAGAGCCGAGGAACTCCTACAATGAGCAGTTCTTC.

This clonotype was seen many times. The V and J genes are TRBV7-2 and TRBJ1-1; D might be TRBD1 (5 bases). The CDR3 totals 14 residues. V was clipped by 2 bases and J by 4 bases, with 11 bases between them. The germline V gene has CDR1 SGHTA and CDR2 FQGNSA. The CDR3 region is CASSLMGVGTEAFF. For the CDR3, the DNA is TGTGCCAGCAGCTTAATGGGGGTGGGCACTGAAGCTTTCTTT.

This clonotype turned up a few times. The chain links TRBV20-1 to TRBJ1-1; weak D call: TRBD1 (5 bases). Germline CDR1 DFQATT, CDR2 SNEGSKA (reference sequence). The V and J ends lost 6 bases and 3 bases respectively, with 11 bases between them. This CDR3 has 12 residues. The CDR3: CSATGTYTEAFF. In DNA form, the CDR3 reads TGCAGTGCAACGGGGACGTACACTGAAGCTTTCTTT.

This clonotype came up a few times. The chain uses TRBV2 and TRBJ1-2; the D gene is possibly TRBD1 (5 bases). Looked up from germline, CDR1 is SNHLY and CDR2 is FYNNEI. Trimming shortened V by 4 bases and J by 2 bases, and 8 bases separated the two germline ends. The CDR3 has 13 residues. CDR3 loop: CASSAGVNYGYTF. The CDR3 DNA is TGTGCCAGCAGTGCGGGGGTCAACTATGGCTACACCTTC.

This clonotype showed up just a few times. The rearrangement links TRBV20-1 to TRBJ2-5; possibly TRBD1 for D (6 bases). The germline gives CDR1 DFQATT, CDR2 SNEGSKA (reference sequence). Trimming took 5 bases from V and 3 from J, leaving 13 bases between them. This CDR3 comprises 13 residues. In DNA, the CDR3 is TGCAGTGCTGGGCAGAGACAGGAAGAGACCCAGTACTTC. Residues: CSAGQRQEETQYF.

This clonotype was counted only a few times. This rearrangement joins TRBV4-3 to TRBJ1-5; D is unresolved. The CDR3 covers 14 residues. With 4 bases removed from V and 2 bases from J, the gap between germline ends came to 9 bases. CDR1 LGHNA and CDR2 YSLEER come from the germline V gene. The CDR3 loop is CASSPWQGNQPQHF. The CDR3 bases are TGCGCCAGCAGCCCATGGCAGGGCAATCAGCCCCAGCATTTT.

The J gene is TRBJ2-7, the V gene TRBV5-1; 9 nucleotides match TRBD1. Germline CDR1 SGHRS, CDR2 YFSETQ. The CDR3 length is 16 residues. Trimming took 4 bases from V and 4 from J; bases not matched to a gene: 12. CDR3 residues: CASSLFPDRGEYEQYF. The CDR3 DNA reads TGCGCCAGCAGCCTGTTTCCGGACAGGGGAGAATACGAGCAGTACTTC.

This clonotype was observed a few times. V gene TRBV7-2 combines with J gene TRBJ2-3; D is possibly TRBD1 or TRBD2 (6 bases each). Germline assignment: CDR1 SGHTA and CDR2 FQGNSA. CDR3 size: 14 residues. V lost 6 bases and J 3 bases, leaving 13 bases between the germline ends. The DNA of the CDR3 is TGTGCCAGCAGTAACGGGGGCAGAACAGATACGCAGTATTTT. Its protein is CASSNGGRTDTQYF.

The chain is built from TRBV24-1 and TRBJ2-3; a possible D gene is TRBD1 (6 bases). The CDR3 has 12 amino acids. Germline V gives CDR1 KGHDR, CDR2 SFDVKD. V shed 9 bases and J shed 14 bases, with 20 bases lying between them. The CDR3 loop reads CATWLRGRVGYF. The CDR3 DNA follows: TGTGCCACCTGGCTCAGGGGCAGGGTGGGGTATTTT.

This clonotype was detected many times. This chain links TRBV7-9 with TRBJ2-6; TRBD1 is a possible D gene (5 bases). Germline assignment: CDR1 SEHNR and CDR2 FQNEAQ (reference sequence). Trimming left V 3 bases short and J 2 bases short, with 11 bases between. The CDR3 consists of 16 residues. CDR3 protein: CASSFARAPGANVLTF. The CDR3 coding sequence is TGTGCCAGCAGCTTCGCCAGGGCCCCTGGGGCCAACGTCCTGACTTTC.

The chain employs TRBV7-2 and TRBJ2-6, with no clear D. The germline V and J ends were trimmed by 9 bases and 4 bases, with 13 bases remaining between them. The CDR3 totals 14 residues. In germline, CDR1 is SGHTA, CDR2 FQGNSA. For the CDR3, the DNA is TGTGCCAGTTCAGTTACCTCCGGGGCCAACGTCCTGACTTTC. Protein product: CASSVTSGANVLTF.

The chain uses TRBV11-2 and TRBJ2-3; D not certain. The CDR3 covers 13 residues. Germline CDR1 SGHAT, CDR2 FQNNGV. Trimming left V 3 bases short and J 2 bases short, with 6 bases between. In DNA form, the CDR3 reads TGTGCCAGCAGCTTGGACCTCACAGATACGCAGTATTTT. As protein: CASSLDLTDTQYF.

The table lists this clonotype with a few counts. The J gene is TRBJ1-1, the V gene TRBV12-3 or TRBV12-4, with unresolved D. This CDR3 has 13 residues. The V end was cut by 6 bases, the J end by 0 bases, with 8 bases between. CDR3 sequence reads: CASRRGLNTEAFF. CDR3 coding DNA: TGTGCCAGCAGGAGAGGGTTGAACACTGAAGCTTTCTTT.

This clonotype occurred a few times. This chain connects TRBV4-1 to TRBJ1-4; 9 nucleotides line up with TRBD1. The V and J ends lost 4 bases and 2 bases, in that order; junction bases with no gene match: 5. The CDR3 has 16 amino acids. Germline V lookup: CDR1 MGHRA, CDR2 YSYEKL. In DNA, the CDR3 is TGCGCCAGCAGCCGCGGACAGGGGCCCACTAATGAAAAACTGTTTTTT. Its translation is CASSRGQGPTNEKLFF.

The V gene is TRBV6-2 or TRBV6-3, the J gene TRBJ2-1; unclear D gene. The CDR3 contains 15 residues. Germline CDR1 is MNHEY and CDR2 is SVGEGT. V was clipped by 3 bases and J by 0 bases, with 9 bases between them. CDR3 loop: CASSYSLSSYNEQFF. The CDR3 DNA reads TGTGCCAGCAGTTATTCTCTTTCCTCCTACAATGAGCAGTTCTTC.

This clonotype was observed a handful of times. The V call is TRBV3-1, the J call TRBJ2-5, with no clear D. V shed 4 bases and J shed 0 bases, with 6 bases lying between them. The CDR3 is made up of 13 amino acids. The germline V gene has CDR1 LGHDT and CDR2 YNNKEL (reference sequence). The CDR3 coding sequence is TGTGCCAGCAGCCGGTCCGACCAAGAGACCCAGTACTTC. This encodes CASSRSDQETQYF.

This chain uses TRBV11-1 with TRBJ1-2, with D perhaps TRBD1 (6 bases). The germline gives CDR1 SGHAT, CDR2 FQDESV (reference sequence). CDR3 length equals 15 residues. V lost 4 bases to trimming and J lost 0 bases, with 12 bases between them. For the CDR3, the DNA is TGTGCCAGCAGCTCCCTCAGGGACACTAACTATGGCTACACCTTC. As protein: CASSSLRDTNYGYTF.

This chain connects TRBV19 to TRBJ2-1; D is ambiguous. This CDR3 is 12 amino acids long. Trimming took off 5 bases at V and 7 bases at J, with 9 bases between the two ends. Germline loops: CDR1 LNHDA, CDR2 SQIVND (reference sequence). CDR3 nucleotide sequence: TGTGCCAGTAGTGTCGTCCTGAATGAGCAGTTCTTC. It encodes CASSVVLNEQFF.

This clonotype was recorded at least ten times. The CDR3 DNA reads TGTGCCAGCTCCCGCCTGAGCGGTGAGCAGTTCTTC. Its translation: CASSRLSGEQFF. V and J are TRBV7-2 and TRBJ2-1, with D possibly TRBD2 on 5 matching bases. The CDR3 is made up of 12 amino acids. Germline V gives CDR1 SGHTA, CDR2 FQGNSA. V was cut by 8 bases and J by 9 bases, with 14 bases left in between.